This record covers a single T cell receptor beta chain. Its antigen is unknown. Amplification targeted TCR beta CDR3 regions from RNA transcripts. HTBI primers were used for first-round RT-PCR of the TCR CDR3. TCRdb independently ran MiXCR on the multiplex PCR reads; one entry per CDR3 protein. The sample consists of about 770,000 distinct CDR3 sequences, 18% of them appearing once. Germline V gives CDR1 DFQATT, CDR2 SNEGSKA (reference sequence). This CDR3 comprises 13 residues. Trimming took off 8 bases at V and 2 bases at J, with 13 bases between the two ends. The data were taken from a study of T cells in Graves' hyperthyroidism and ophthalmopathy. Overall study results and limits: In simple terms, a model built on 13 V-J features told ophthalmopathy apart from stable hyperthyroidism. Peripheral blood also featured most of the thyroid clonotypes expanded above 0.001.

Uncontrolled infection, other autoimmune disease, pregnancy and lactation each barred patients from inclusion. J is TRBJ2-1 and V is TRBV20-1; a possible D gene is TRBD2 (5 bases). Sequenced sample: blood. This sequence was found in a woman between 50 and 59 years old with Graves' hyperthyroidism that later progressed to Graves' ophthalmopathy. The CDR3: CSTPGFPYNEQFF. The CDR3 DNA follows: TGCAGTACCCCGGGGTTCCCCTACAATGAGCAGTTCTTC.